Below, one TCR beta chain is given with its context. These data originate in a study of T cell changes during pregnancy in multiple sclerosis. Sequencing used immunoSEQ multiplex PCR; TCRdb keeps in-frame clones, though not all of them. The data show about 64,000 clones, with over 95% seen just once and about 2.3% held by the top ten. This CDR3 comprises 14 residues. The V and J ends lost 3 bases and 8 bases, in that order; junction bases with no gene match: 6. The germline V gene has CDR1 MNHNS and CDR2 SASEGT. This receptor was obtained from a female donor with multiple sclerosis, enrolled in a pregnancy study. V gene TRBV6-1 combines with J gene TRBJ2-1; 8 bases match TRBD1. The sequencing used CD8+ T cells from peripheral blood mononuclear cells, collected after pregnancy. The CDR3 DNA follows: TGTGCCAGCAGTGACGGACAGGGCAGGGATGAGCAGTTCTTC. It specifies CASSDGQGRDEQFF.